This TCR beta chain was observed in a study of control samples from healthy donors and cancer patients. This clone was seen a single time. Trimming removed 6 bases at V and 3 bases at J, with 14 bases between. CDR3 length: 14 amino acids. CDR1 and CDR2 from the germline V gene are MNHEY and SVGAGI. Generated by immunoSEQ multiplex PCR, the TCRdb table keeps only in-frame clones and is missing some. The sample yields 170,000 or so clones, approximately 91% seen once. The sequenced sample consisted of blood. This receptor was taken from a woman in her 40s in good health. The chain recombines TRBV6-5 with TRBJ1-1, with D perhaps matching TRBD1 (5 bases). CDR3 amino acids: CASSIGWGDTEAFF. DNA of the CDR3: TGTGCCAGCAGCATAGGGTGGGGGGACACTGAAGCTTTCTTT.